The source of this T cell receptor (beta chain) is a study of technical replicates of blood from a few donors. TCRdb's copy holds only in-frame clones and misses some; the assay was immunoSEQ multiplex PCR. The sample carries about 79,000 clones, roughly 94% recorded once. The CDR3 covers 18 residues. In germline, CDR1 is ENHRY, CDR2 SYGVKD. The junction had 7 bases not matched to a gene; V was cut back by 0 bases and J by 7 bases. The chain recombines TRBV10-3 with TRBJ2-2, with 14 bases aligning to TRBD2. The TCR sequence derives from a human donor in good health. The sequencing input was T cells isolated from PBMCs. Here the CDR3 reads CAISESRTSGGQGGELFF. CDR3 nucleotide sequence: TGTGCCATCAGTGAGTCTCGGACTAGCGGGGGGCAAGGCGGGGAGCTGTTTTTT.